One sample yielded the 19 T cell receptor beta chains listed below, sequenced in a study of blood T cell repertoires in COVID-19. The repertoire was sequenced with immunoSEQ multiplex PCR; TCRdb's copy has only in-frame clones and lacks some. The table includes 470,000 or so clones, 70% to 90% detected once. The sample taken for sequencing was PBMCs or T cells enriched from blood (not recorded which). These receptors all stem from a woman between 18 and 29 years old with acute COVID-19.

V gene TRBV28 combines with J gene TRBJ1-2; possible D gene TRBD1, 5 bases. The CDR3 sequence is 15 residues long. V lost 3 bases, J lost 8 bases, and 19 bases lay in between. From germline, CDR1 is MDHEN and CDR2 SYDVKM. The CDR3 region has the DNA TGTGCCAGCAGTTTTCCCGGTGGGGCCCGCTACGGCTACACCTTC. Protein sequence: CASSFPGGARYGYTF.

V is TRBV7-9 and J is TRBJ1-1, with 7 nucleotides matching TRBD1. The CDR3 is made up of 10 amino acids. CDR1 is SEHNR and CDR2 is FQNEAQ in the germline V gene (reference sequence). This chain's CDR3 is CASGGTEAFF. CDR3 coding DNA: TGTGCATCAGGGGGCACTGAAGCTTTCTTT.

The rearrangement links TRBV30 to TRBJ2-5; possible D gene TRBD2, 5 bases. CDR1 is GTSNPN, CDR2 SVGIG, per germline (reference sequence). V lost 4 bases, J lost 5 bases, and 11 bases lay in between. The CDR3 has 12 residues. CDR3 sequence (DNA): TGTGCCTGGATGGTCAGGAGGGAGACCCAGTACTTC. It translates to CAWMVRRETQYF.

This clone showed up just once. V usage is TRBV10-3 and J usage is TRBJ1-1; no clear D gene. Germline V gene sequence: CDR1 ENHRY, CDR2 SYGVKD. CDR3 size: 12 residues. The V gene lost 10 bases and the J gene lost 4 bases, with 13 bases spanning the gap. The CDR3: CATSGGSTEAFF. CDR3 in DNA: TGTGCCACCTCGGGTGGGAGCACTGAAGCTTTCTTT.

This chain connects TRBV18 to TRBJ1-2; D unclear. The V and J ends lost 3 bases and 2 bases respectively, with 10 bases between them. The CDR3 spans 14 residues. Germline CDR1 reads KGHSH; CDR2 reads LQKENI. CDR3: CASSPRVPNYGYTF. CDR3 in DNA: TGTGCCAGCTCACCGAGGGTTCCAAACTATGGCTACACCTTC.

The chain joins TRBV6-6 to TRBJ2-7, with 7 bases matching TRBD1. The junction had 10 bases not matched to a gene; V was cut back by 7 bases and J by 4 bases. Germline V gene lookup returns CDR1 MNHNY and CDR2 SVGAGI (reference sequence). This CDR3 comprises 14 residues. The CDR3 DNA follows: TGTGCCAGCATTCCCGACAGGGATAGGTACGAGCAGTACTTC. This translates into CASIPDRDRYEQYF.

This clone is a singleton in its sample. The genes are TRBV5-1 and TRBJ2-4; 9 bases agree with TRBD1. V was clipped by 4 bases and J by 8 bases; unmatched bases: 7. Germline V lookup: CDR1 SGHRS, CDR2 YFSETQ. The CDR3 totals 14 residues. The DNA of the CDR3 is TGCGCCAGCAGCCAGGAGGACAGGGGATACATTCAGTACTTC. Translating gives CASSQEDRGYIQYF.

The CDR3 DNA reads as TGTGCCACCAGCAGAGGAGTAAATCAGCCCCAGCATTTT. Its translation is CATSRGVNQPQHF. The V call is TRBV15, the J call TRBJ1-5; D uncertain. Germline values: CDR1 LNHNV, CDR2 YYDKDF (reference sequence). V lost 1 base to trimming and J lost 4 bases, with 5 bases between them. The CDR3 consists of 13 residues.

The rearrangement uses TRBV7-2 and TRBJ2-5; weak D call: TRBD2 (6 bases). Germline lookup yields CDR1 SGHTA and CDR2 FQGNSA. V was pared by 5 bases and J by 5 bases, with 21 bases between. There are 16 residues in the CDR3. The CDR3 loop reads CASSTEVTSRGETQYF. DNA of the CDR3: TGTGCCAGCAGCACAGAGGTGACTAGTCGGGGGGAGACCCAGTACTTC.

The chain carries TRBV10-2 and TRBJ2-2; D perhaps matches TRBD2 (5 bases). V was clipped by 1 base and J by 4 bases, with 10 bases between them. The CDR3 is 15 residues long. Germline-derived CDR1 and CDR2 are WSHSY and SAAADI. The chain's CDR3 is CASSEWGVGTGELFF. The CDR3 DNA reads TGCGCCAGCAGTGAGTGGGGAGTTGGCACCGGGGAGCTGTTTTTT.

V usage is TRBV18 and J usage is TRBJ1-5, with D perhaps matching TRBD1 (6 bases). Germline loops: CDR1 KGHSH, CDR2 LQKENI. This CDR3 comprises 14 residues. The V gene lost 5 bases and the J gene lost 5 bases, with 13 bases spanning the gap. CDR3 sequence reads: CASSDDGGYQPQHF. Written as DNA, the CDR3 is TGTGCCAGCTCAGATGATGGGGGCTATCAGCCCCAGCATTTT.

The chain combines TRBV5-1 with TRBJ2-2, with TRBD1 matching 10 bases. The CDR3 loop spans 15 amino acids. Germline trimming cut 4 bases from V and 5 bases from J; bases unmatched to any gene: 5. The germline V gene encodes CDR1 SGHRS and CDR2 YFSETQ. CDR3 residues: CASSLRQGATGELFF. DNA of the CDR3: TGCGCCAGCAGCCTAAGACAGGGGGCGACCGGGGAGCTGTTTTTT.

The chain joins TRBV7-9 to TRBJ2-3; D is uncertain. Between the trimmed V and J ends, which lost 3 bases and 0 bases, there was a span of 13 bases. The CDR3 runs 16 residues. Per the germline V gene, CDR1 is SEHNR and CDR2 is FQNEAQ (reference sequence). This chain's CDR3 is CASSFPAGWSTDTQYF. CDR3 in DNA: TGTGCCAGCAGCTTTCCAGCCGGGTGGAGCACAGATACGCAGTATTTT.

This rearrangement joins TRBV10-1 to TRBJ2-7; D call uncertain. This CDR3 contains 15 residues. V was shortened by 4 bases and J by 2 bases, with 15 bases between the two germline ends. Per the germline V gene, CDR1 is WNHNN and CDR2 is SYGVQD (reference sequence). Here the CDR3 reads CASSGPRRVTYEQYF. CDR3 in DNA: TGCGCCAGCAGTGGCCCCCGACGGGTTACCTACGAGCAGTACTTC.

The CDR3 nucleotides read TGCGCCAGCAGCTTTCCTCGGGACAGATCCACCGGGGAGCTGTTTTTT. Protein product: CASSFPRDRSTGELFF. The V and J genes are TRBV5-1 and TRBJ2-2; 7 bases are shared with TRBD1. Unmatched junction bases numbered 8, after V lost 2 bases and J lost 4 bases. Germline-derived CDR1 and CDR2 are SGHRS and YFSETQ. The CDR3 is made up of 16 amino acids.

The rearrangement uses TRBV14 and TRBJ1-2; D may be TRBD1 (5 bases). V lost 3 bases to trimming and J lost 14 bases, with 13 bases between them. Germline V gene sequence: CDR1 SGHDN, CDR2 FVKESK. The CDR3 totals 11 residues. The CDR3 DNA sequence: TGTGCCAGCAGCCACGGGACTTTACGGACCTTC. This encodes CASSHGTLRTF.

The chain joins TRBV30 to TRBJ1-5, with TRBD1 matching over 8 bases. From germline, CDR1 is GTSNPN and CDR2 SVGIG (reference sequence). V lost 3 bases, J lost 4 bases, and 5 bases stayed unmatched. This CDR3 spans 14 amino acids. The CDR3 protein is CAWRGTGTNQPQHF. As DNA, the CDR3 is TGTGCCTGGAGGGGGACAGGCACGAATCAGCCCCAGCATTTT.

V gene TRBV5-4 combines with J gene TRBJ1-2, with D perhaps matching TRBD1 (6 bases). The germline CDR1 and CDR2 sequences are SGHNT and YYREEE (reference sequence). The ends were cut back, 2 bases at V and 8 bases at J, with 13 bases in the middle. The CDR3 is made up of 13 amino acids. The DNA for the CDR3 is TGTGCCAGCAGCTTTAGGGACACCAGCGGCTACACCTTC. Protein sequence: CASSFRDTSGYTF.

The J gene is TRBJ2-3, the V gene TRBV2, with D hard to call. CDR1 is SNHLY, CDR2 FYNNEI, per germline. V gave up 9 bases and J gave up 4 bases, with 11 bases separating them. This CDR3 comprises 12 residues. DNA of the CDR3: TGTGCCAGGGGCCCAACGTCAGATACGCAGTATTTT. As protein: CARGPTSDTQYF.